The entry below describes one T cell receptor (beta chain). In the study's own analysis: Amplification of reference gene primers was used by the study to estimate nucleated cell counts. The table came from immunoSEQ multiplex PCR; TCRdb's copy has only in-frame clones and leaves some out. Clone size and V and J calls were adopted from that table, with D and trimming inferred from the DNA. The table lists about 200,000 clones, 65% to 85% of them singletons. This record comes from a study of blood T cell repertoires in COVID-19. Everyone who took part was roughly 18 to 89 years old, and they came from about 25 US areas. Assignment of participants to cohorts was predicated upon participant-reported clinical history. The V segment lost 0 bases and the J segment 4 bases; nucleotides outside the gene matches: 2. Germline loops: CDR1 SNHLY, CDR2 FYNNEI. The CDR3 is 14 amino acids.

The J gene is TRBJ2-5, the V gene TRBV2; 7 nucleotides align to TRBD1. This TCR was recovered from a woman between 35 and 50 years old with acute COVID-19. The sample was PBMCs or T cells enriched from blood (not recorded which). The CDR3 is CASSEATGRETQYF. The CDR3, as DNA: TGTGCCAGCAGTGAAGCGACAGGGAGAGAGACCCAGTACTTC.